These 19 T cell receptor beta chains came from one sample sequenced in a study of cytomegalovirus exposure and HLA in healthy donors (dated by TCRdb to about 2017). To prepare the library, the immunoSEQ multiplex PCR assay was applied. For the multiplex PCR, a mixture combining 60 forward primers for TCR Vbeta segments and 13 reverse primers for TCR Jbeta segments was used. In TCRdb, the immuneACCESS table is reduced to in-frame sequences with V and J assigned. These tables do not hold every clone; where another copy was compared, an unresolved V gene accounts for under half, and the others remain unexplained. The sample table lists 130,000 or so clones, approximately 78% of them with a count of one. The top ten constitute 1.4% to 1.5% of the sample. Sequenced input: PBMCs. Every receptor here comes from a female donor in good health and CMV-seronegative.

V is TRBV11-1 and J is TRBJ2-3; perhaps TRBD2 as D (6 bases). CDR3 length: 13 residues. The V end was cut by 8 bases, the J end by 0 bases, with 9 bases between. Germline V gene sequence: CDR1 SGHAT, CDR2 FQDESV (reference sequence). CDR3 loop: CASAGGSTDTQYF. As DNA, the CDR3 is TGTGCCAGCGCCGGAGGGAGCACAGATACGCAGTATTTT.

This clone appeared many times. The V gene is TRBV4-3, the J gene TRBJ2-2; 8 bases match TRBD2. Per the germline V gene, CDR1 is LGHNA and CDR2 is YSLEER. This CDR3 has 16 residues. The V gene end was trimmed by 0 bases and the J gene end by 5 bases; junction bases not matched to a gene: 5. CDR3 amino acids: CASSQDYLAGTGELFF. CDR3 in DNA: TGCGCCAGCAGCCAAGACTATCTAGCGGGTACCGGGGAGCTGTTTTTT.

The V call is TRBV5-6, the J call TRBJ2-3; 9 nucleotides match TRBD1. The CDR3 is 14 residues long. Germline trimming cut 5 bases from V and 6 bases from J; bases unmatched to any gene: 7. Germline lookup yields CDR1 SGHDT and CDR2 YYEEEE. This CDR3 reads CASRKQGAGDTQYF. Written as DNA, the CDR3 is TGTGCCAGCAGGAAACAGGGGGCCGGGGATACGCAGTATTTT.

This clone was counted a few times. The rearrangement links TRBV27 to TRBJ1-2; maybe TRBD1 (6 bases). Trimming pared 6 bases from V and 5 bases from J, leaving 13 bases between. This CDR3 spans 13 amino acids. CDR1 is MNHEY, CDR2 SMNVEV, per germline (reference sequence). The CDR3 loop is CASSPDRIYGYTF. The DNA for the CDR3 is TGTGCCAGCAGCCCGGACAGAATATATGGCTACACCTTC.

V gene TRBV11-2 combines with J gene TRBJ2-2; tentative D call: TRBD1 (6 bases). This CDR3 has 14 amino acids. Trimming cost V 5 bases and J 3 bases, with 10 bases left between them. The germline V gene has CDR1 SGHAT and CDR2 FQNNGV. Here the CDR3 reads CASSEGQYTGELFF. Written as DNA, the CDR3 is TGTGCCAGCAGCGAAGGACAGTACACCGGGGAGCTGTTTTTT.

The V and J genes are TRBV29-1 and TRBJ1-1; D not certain. CDR3 length equals 13 residues. CDR1 is SQVTM, CDR2 ANQGSEA, per germline. With 2 bases removed from V and 4 bases from J, the gap between germline ends came to 11 bases. As DNA, the CDR3 is TGCAGCGTTGAATCGCCAGGAGGCACTGAAGCTTTCTTT. It codes for CSVESPGGTEAFF.

The rearrangement joins TRBV27 to TRBJ1-4, with a tentative D call TRBD1 (5 bases). The CDR3 consists of 15 residues. Trimming stripped 8 bases from V and 4 bases from J, with 17 bases between. Germline CDR1 MNHEY, CDR2 SMNVEV (reference sequence). The chain's CDR3 is CASGEGPSFNEKLFF. DNA of the CDR3: TGTGCCAGCGGGGAGGGACCTTCTTTTAATGAAAAACTGTTTTTT.

This sequence joins TRBV6-5 and TRBJ1-1; D call uncertain. V was pared by 2 bases and J by 4 bases, with 11 bases between. Germline CDR1 is MNHEY and CDR2 is SVGAGI. This CDR3 has 14 amino acids. In DNA, the CDR3 is TGTGCCAGCAGTTACGGCAGGAGGAGCACTGAAGCTTTCTTT. Encoded protein: CASSYGRRSTEAFF.

This clone appeared a single time. V gene TRBV11-3 combines with J gene TRBJ2-3, with D perhaps matching TRBD1 (5 bases). CDR1 and CDR2 from the germline V gene are SGHNT and YENEEA. The CDR3 has 15 residues. V was pared by 6 bases and J by 3 bases, with 16 bases between. The CDR3 DNA reads TGTGCCAGCAGTTCTGGCCAGGGAAAAACAGATACGCAGTATTTT. As protein: CASSSGQGKTDTQYF.

This chain connects TRBV6-6 to TRBJ1-4; D may be TRBD1 (5 bases). This CDR3 region has 16 residues. Per the germline V gene, CDR1 is MNHNY and CDR2 is SVGAGI (reference sequence). V was cut by 0 bases and J by 7 bases, with 15 bases left in between. The CDR3 protein is CASSYSDSSGSEKLFF. DNA of the CDR3: TGTGCCAGCAGTTACTCCGACAGCAGCGGGAGTGAAAAACTGTTTTTT.

The rearrangement links TRBV29-1 to TRBJ1-3, with D unclear. Germline-derived CDR1 and CDR2 are SQVTM and ANQGSEA. This CDR3 spans 15 amino acids. Trimming stripped 7 bases from V and 4 bases from J, with 20 bases between. Here the CDR3 reads CSAAGSSGLGNTIYF. DNA of the CDR3: TGCAGCGCCGCGGGGTCAAGTGGTCTCGGAAACACCATATATTTT.

The V call is TRBV4-2, the J call TRBJ1-1, with no clear D. This CDR3 has 14 residues. Trimming cost V 4 bases and J 5 bases, with 14 bases left between them. Germline V CDR1 and CDR2: LGHNA, YNFKEQ. The CDR3 sequence is CASSPNDGETEAFF. The DNA of the CDR3 is TGTGCCAGCAGCCCAAACGACGGGGAAACTGAAGCTTTCTTT.

The genes are TRBV27 and TRBJ2-2, with a weak D call TRBD2 (5 bases). Germline V gene lookup returns CDR1 MNHEY and CDR2 SMNVEV (reference sequence). V was trimmed by 7 bases and J by 4 bases, leaving 16 bases between them. This CDR3 has 15 amino acids. CDR3 nucleotide sequence: TGTGCCAGCACCCCTAGCTGGGGAGCCACCGGGGAGCTGTTTTTT. It specifies CASTPSWGATGELFF.

Only a few counts were recorded for this clone. This chain uses TRBV11-2 with TRBJ2-6; 7 bases are a match to TRBD2. V lost 11 bases to trimming and J lost 2 bases; unmatched junction nucleotides: 12. Germline V gene sequence: CDR1 SGHAT, CDR2 FQNNGV. CDR3 length equals 16 residues. The CDR3, as DNA: TGTGCCGAAGGGCGAGCGGGGAGACCTGGGGCCAACGTCCTGACTTTC. Encoded protein: CAEGRAGRPGANVLTF.

The V call is TRBV4-1, the J call TRBJ1-1; D is ambiguous. V lost 4 bases, J lost 1 base, and 10 bases lay in between. This CDR3 has 14 residues. Germline assignment: CDR1 MGHRA and CDR2 YSYEKL. The CDR3 here is CASSLRGSNTEAFF. CDR3 coding DNA: TGCGCCAGCAGCCTCCGCGGTTCGAACACTGAAGCTTTCTTT.

V usage is TRBV2 and J usage is TRBJ1-2; D call uncertain. The CDR3 spans 12 residues. V lost 6 bases, J lost 4 bases, and 9 bases lay in between. Germline lookup yields CDR1 SNHLY and CDR2 FYNNEI. The CDR3 loop reads CASRQALYGYTF. DNA for the CDR3: TGTGCCAGCAGGCAGGCTCTCTATGGCTACACCTTC. The entire variable domain, with the rest obtained from reference TRBV2 and TRBJ1-2, is as follows: EPEVTQTPSHQVTQMGQEVILRCVPISNHLYFYWYRQILGQKVEFLVSFYNNEISEKSEIFDDQFSVERPDGSNFTLKIRSTKLEDSAMYFCASRQALYGYTFGSGTRLTVV.

The chain joins TRBV29-1 to TRBJ2-7; 7 nucleotides align to TRBD2. This CDR3 region has 17 residues. Looked up from germline, CDR1 is SQVTM and CDR2 is ANQGSEA. The ends lost 4 bases at V and 1 base at J; junction bases unmatched: 16. The CDR3 nucleotides are TGCAGCGTTGGACGTGGGGGGGGTGGGGGAAATTCCTACGAGCAGTACTTC. It yields the protein CSVGRGGGGGNSYEQYF.

The chain recombines TRBV7-8 with TRBJ2-5, with 10 bases aligning to TRBD1. Germline CDR1 is SGHVS and CDR2 is FQNEAQ. With V trimmed by 4 bases and J by 6 bases, 5 bases remained unmatched. There are 14 residues in the CDR3. The CDR3 spells CASSSGTGVQTQYF. The DNA for the CDR3 is TGTGCCAGCAGCTCCGGGACAGGGGTACAGACCCAGTACTTC.

This clone was observed a handful of times. The V call is TRBV19, the J call TRBJ1-2, with D possibly TRBD1 on 6 matching bases. The CDR3 is made up of 14 amino acids. CDR1 is LNHDA, CDR2 SQIVND, per germline (reference sequence). The V gene lost 0 bases and the J gene lost 4 bases, with 9 bases spanning the gap. CDR3 loop: CASSIDGTSYGYTF. DNA of the CDR3: TGTGCCAGTAGTATAGACGGGACATCCTATGGCTACACCTTC.